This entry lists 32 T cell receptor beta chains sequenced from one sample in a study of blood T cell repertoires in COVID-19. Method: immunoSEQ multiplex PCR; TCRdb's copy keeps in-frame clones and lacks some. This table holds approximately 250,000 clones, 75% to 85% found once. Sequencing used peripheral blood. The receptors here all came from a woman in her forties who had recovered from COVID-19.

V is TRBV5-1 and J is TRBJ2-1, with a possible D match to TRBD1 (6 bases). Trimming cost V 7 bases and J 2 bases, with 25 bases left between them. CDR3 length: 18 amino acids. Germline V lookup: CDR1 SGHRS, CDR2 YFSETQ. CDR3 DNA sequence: TGCGCCAGCGGGGATAGCAAGAGTAGGACAGCCACCTACAATGAGCAGTTCTTC. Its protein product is CASGDSKSRTATYNEQFF.

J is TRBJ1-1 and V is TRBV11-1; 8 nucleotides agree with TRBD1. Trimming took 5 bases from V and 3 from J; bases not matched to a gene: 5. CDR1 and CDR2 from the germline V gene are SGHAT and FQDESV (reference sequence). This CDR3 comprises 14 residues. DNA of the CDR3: TGTGCCAGCAGCCGGATGACAGGGGACACTGAAGCTTTCTTT. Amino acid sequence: CASSRMTGDTEAFF.

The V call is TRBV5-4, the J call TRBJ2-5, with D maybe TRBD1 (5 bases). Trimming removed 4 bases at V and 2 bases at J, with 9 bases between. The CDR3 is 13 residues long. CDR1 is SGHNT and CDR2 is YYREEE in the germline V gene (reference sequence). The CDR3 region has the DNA TGTGCCAGCAGCCTACAGGTACAAGAGACCCAGTACTTC. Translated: CASSLQVQETQYF.

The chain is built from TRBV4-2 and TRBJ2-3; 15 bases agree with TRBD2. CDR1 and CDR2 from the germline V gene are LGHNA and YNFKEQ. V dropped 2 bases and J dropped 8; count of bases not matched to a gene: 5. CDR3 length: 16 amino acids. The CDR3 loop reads CASSQWTSGGAGTQYF. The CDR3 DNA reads TGTGCCAGCAGCCAATGGACTAGCGGGGGGGCCGGTACGCAGTATTTT.

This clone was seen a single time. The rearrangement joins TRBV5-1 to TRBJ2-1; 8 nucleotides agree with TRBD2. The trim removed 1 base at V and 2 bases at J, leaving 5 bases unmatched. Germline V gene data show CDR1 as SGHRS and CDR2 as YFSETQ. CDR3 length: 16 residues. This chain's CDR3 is CASSLWAGGTYNEQFF. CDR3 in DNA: TGCGCCAGCAGCTTGTGGGCGGGGGGAACCTACAATGAGCAGTTCTTC.

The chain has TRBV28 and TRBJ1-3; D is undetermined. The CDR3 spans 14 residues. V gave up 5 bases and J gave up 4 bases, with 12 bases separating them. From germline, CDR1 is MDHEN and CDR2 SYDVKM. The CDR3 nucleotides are TGTGCCAGCAGTGGATACCCCGGGGGAAACACCATATATTTT. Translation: CASSGYPGGNTIYF.

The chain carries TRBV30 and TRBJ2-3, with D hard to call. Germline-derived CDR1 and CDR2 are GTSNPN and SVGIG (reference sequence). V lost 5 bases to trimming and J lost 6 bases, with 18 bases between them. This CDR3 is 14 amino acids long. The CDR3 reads CAWDSLRVRDTQYF. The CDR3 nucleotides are TGTGCCTGGGATTCGTTACGGGTCCGCGATACGCAGTATTTT.

CDR3 amino acids: CASSAGTPQNIQYF. As DNA, the CDR3 is TGTGCCAGCAGCGCCGGGACTCCACAAAACATTCAGTACTTC. This sequence joins TRBV9 and TRBJ2-4, with a possible D match to TRBD2 (6 bases). The CDR3 length is 14 residues. Germline assignment: CDR1 SGDLS and CDR2 YYNGEE. The ends were cut back, 3 bases at V and 5 bases at J, with 12 bases in the middle.

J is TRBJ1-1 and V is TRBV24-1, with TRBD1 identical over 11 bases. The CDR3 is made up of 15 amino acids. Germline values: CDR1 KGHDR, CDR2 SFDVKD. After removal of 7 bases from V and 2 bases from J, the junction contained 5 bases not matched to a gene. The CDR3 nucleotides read TGTGCCACCAGCGGGACAGGGGGAAGTAACACTGAAGCTTTCTTT. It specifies CATSGTGGSNTEAFF.

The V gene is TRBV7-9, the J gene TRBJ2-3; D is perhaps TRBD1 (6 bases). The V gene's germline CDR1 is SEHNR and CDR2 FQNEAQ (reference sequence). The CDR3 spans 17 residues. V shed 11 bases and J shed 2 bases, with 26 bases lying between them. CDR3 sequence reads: CAGEKGTLPSTTDTQYF. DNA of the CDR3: TGTGCCGGCGAAAAGGGGACACTACCCTCCACCACAGATACGCAGTATTTT.

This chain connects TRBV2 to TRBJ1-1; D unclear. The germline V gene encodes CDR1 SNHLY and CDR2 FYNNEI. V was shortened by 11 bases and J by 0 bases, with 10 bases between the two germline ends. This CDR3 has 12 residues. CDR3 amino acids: CAGRTVNTEAFF. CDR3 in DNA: TGTGCCGGAAGGACTGTGAACACTGAAGCTTTCTTT.

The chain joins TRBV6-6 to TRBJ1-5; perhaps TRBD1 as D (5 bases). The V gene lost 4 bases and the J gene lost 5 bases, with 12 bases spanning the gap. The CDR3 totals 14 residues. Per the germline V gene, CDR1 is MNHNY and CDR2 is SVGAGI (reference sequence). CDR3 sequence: CASSLGASYQPQHF. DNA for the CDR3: TGTGCCAGCAGTTTAGGGGCATCTTATCAGCCCCAGCATTTT.

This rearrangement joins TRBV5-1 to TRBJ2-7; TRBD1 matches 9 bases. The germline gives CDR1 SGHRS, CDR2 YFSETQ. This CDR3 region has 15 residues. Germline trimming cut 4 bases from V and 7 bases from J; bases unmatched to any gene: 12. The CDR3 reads CASSKTGTGHREQYF. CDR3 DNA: TGCGCCAGCAGCAAAACCGGGACAGGGCATCGGGAGCAGTACTTC.

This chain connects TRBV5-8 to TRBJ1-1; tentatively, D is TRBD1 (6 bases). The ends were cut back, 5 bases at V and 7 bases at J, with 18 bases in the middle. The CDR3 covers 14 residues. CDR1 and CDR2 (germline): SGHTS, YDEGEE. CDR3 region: CASSYRDRVIEAFF. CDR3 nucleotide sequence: TGTGCCAGCAGTTACAGGGACCGAGTCATTGAAGCTTTCTTT.

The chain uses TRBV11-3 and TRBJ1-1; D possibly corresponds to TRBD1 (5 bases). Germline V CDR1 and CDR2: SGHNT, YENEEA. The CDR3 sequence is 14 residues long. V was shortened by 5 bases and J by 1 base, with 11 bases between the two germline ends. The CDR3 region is CASSLGGGNTEAFF. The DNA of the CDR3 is TGTGCCAGCAGCCTCGGCGGGGGGAACACTGAAGCTTTCTTT.

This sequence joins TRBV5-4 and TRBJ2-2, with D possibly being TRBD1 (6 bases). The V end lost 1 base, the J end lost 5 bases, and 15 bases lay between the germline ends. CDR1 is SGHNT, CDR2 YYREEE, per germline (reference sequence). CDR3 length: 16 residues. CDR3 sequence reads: CASSLLGGSGTGELFF. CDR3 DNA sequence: TGTGCCAGCAGCTTGTTAGGGGGTTCCGGGACCGGGGAGCTGTTTTTT.

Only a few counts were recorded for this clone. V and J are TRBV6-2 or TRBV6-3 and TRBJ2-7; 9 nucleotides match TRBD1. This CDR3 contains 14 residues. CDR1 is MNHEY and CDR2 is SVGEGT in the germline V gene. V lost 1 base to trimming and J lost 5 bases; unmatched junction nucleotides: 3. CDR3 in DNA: TGTGCCAGCAGTTACTTGGGACAGGGTAACGAGCAGTACTTC. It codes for CASSYLGQGNEQYF.

This CDR3 is CSVRSGQELDAADTQYF. DNA for the CDR3: TGCAGCGTTCGATCGGGACAGGAGTTGGACGCGGCAGATACGCAGTATTTT. The chain uses TRBV29-1 and TRBJ2-3, with TRBD1 matching 8 bases. CDR1 is SQVTM, CDR2 ANQGSEA, per germline. The CDR3 loop spans 17 amino acids. J was trimmed by 4 bases and V by 5 bases; bases with no gene match: 17.

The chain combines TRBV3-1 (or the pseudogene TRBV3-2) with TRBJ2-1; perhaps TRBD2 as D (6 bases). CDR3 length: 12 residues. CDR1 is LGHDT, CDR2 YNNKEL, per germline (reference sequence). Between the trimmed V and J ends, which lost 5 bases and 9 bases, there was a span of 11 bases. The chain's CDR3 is CASSFGGVEQFF. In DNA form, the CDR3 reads TGTGCCAGCAGCTTCGGGGGTGTTGAGCAGTTCTTC.

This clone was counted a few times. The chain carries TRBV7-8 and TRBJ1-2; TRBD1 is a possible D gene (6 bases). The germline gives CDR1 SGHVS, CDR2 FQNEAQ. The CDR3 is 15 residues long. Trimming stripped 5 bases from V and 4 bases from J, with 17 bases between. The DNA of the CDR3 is TGTGCCAGCAGCCCGCGGCGGGGGCGCGTCTATGGCTACACCTTC. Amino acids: CASSPRRGRVYGYTF.

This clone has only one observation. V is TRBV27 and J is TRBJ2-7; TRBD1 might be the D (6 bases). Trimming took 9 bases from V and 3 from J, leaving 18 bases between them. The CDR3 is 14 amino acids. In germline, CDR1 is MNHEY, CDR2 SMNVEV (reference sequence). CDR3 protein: CARFQQGGGYEQYF. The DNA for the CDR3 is TGTGCCAGATTCCAACAGGGTGGAGGCTACGAGCAGTACTTC.

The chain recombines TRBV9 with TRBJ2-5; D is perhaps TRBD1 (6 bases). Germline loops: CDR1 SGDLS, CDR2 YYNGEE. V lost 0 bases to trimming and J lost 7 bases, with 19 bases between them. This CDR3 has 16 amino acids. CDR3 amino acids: CASSVASLQGQGTQYF. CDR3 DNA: TGTGCCAGCAGCGTAGCCTCCCTACAGGGCCAGGGGACCCAGTACTTC.

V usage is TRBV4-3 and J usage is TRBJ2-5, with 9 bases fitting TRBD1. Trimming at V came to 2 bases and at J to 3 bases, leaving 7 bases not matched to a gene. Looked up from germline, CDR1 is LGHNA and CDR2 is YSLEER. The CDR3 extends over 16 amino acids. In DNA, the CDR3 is TGCGCCAGCAGCCAAATGTGGAGACAGGGGGAAGAGACCCAGTACTTC. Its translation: CASSQMWRQGEETQYF.

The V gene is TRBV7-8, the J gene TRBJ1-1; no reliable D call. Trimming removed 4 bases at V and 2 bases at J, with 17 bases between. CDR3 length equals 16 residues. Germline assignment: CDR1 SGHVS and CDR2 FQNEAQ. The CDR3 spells CASSSGSQWVNTEAFF. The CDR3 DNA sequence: TGTGCCAGCAGCTCGGGAAGTCAGTGGGTAAACACTGAAGCTTTCTTT.

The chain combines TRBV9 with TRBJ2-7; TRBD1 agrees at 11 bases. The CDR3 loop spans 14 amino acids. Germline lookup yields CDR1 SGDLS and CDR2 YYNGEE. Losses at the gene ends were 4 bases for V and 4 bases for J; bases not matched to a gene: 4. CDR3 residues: CASSLRDRGYEQYF. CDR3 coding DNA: TGTGCCAGCAGCCTCCGGGACAGGGGGTACGAGCAGTACTTC. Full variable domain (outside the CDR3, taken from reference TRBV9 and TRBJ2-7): DSGVTQTPKHLITATGQRVTLRCSPRSGDLSVYWYQQSLDQGLQFLIQYYNGEERAKGNILERFSAQQFPDLHSELNLSSLELGDSALYFCASSLRDRGYEQYFGPGTRLTVT.

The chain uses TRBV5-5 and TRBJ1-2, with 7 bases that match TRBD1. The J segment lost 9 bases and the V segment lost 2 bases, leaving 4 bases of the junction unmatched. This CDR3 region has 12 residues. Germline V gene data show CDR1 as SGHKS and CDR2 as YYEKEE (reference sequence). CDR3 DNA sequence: TGTGCCAGCAGCTTCAACAGGGGTAGCTACACCTTC. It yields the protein CASSFNRGSYTF.

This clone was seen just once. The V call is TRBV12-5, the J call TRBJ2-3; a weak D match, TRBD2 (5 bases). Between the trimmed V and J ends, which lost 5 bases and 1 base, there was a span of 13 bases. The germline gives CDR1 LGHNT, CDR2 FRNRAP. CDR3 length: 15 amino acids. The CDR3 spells CASGTSWTGTDTQYF. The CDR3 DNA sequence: TGTGCTAGTGGTACCTCCTGGACTGGCACAGATACGCAGTATTTT.

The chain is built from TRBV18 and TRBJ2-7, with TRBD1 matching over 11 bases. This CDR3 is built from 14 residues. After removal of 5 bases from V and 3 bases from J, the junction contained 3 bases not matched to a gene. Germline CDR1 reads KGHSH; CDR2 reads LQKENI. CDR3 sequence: CASSTGTGGYEQYF. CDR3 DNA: TGTGCCAGCTCAACCGGGACAGGGGGCTACGAGCAGTACTTC. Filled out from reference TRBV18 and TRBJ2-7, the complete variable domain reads NAGVMQNPRHLVRRRGQEARLRCSPMKGHSHVYWYRQLPEEGLKFMVYLQKENIIDESGMPKERFSAEFPKEGPSILRIQQVVRGDSAAYFCASSTGTGGYEQYFGPGTRLTVT.

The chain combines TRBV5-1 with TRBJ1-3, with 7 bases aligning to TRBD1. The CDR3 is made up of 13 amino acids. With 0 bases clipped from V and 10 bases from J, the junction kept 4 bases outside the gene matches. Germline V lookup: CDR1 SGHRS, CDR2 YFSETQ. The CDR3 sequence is CASSLGTGGTIYF. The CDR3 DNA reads TGCGCCAGCAGCTTGGGGACAGGAGGTACCATATATTTT.

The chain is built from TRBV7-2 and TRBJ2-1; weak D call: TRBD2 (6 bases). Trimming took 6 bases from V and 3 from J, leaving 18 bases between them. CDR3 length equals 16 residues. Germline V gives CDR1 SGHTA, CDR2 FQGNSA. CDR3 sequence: CASSPPSAGLYNEQFF. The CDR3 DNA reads TGTGCCAGCAGTCCCCCGAGCGCGGGGCTCTACAATGAGCAGTTCTTC.

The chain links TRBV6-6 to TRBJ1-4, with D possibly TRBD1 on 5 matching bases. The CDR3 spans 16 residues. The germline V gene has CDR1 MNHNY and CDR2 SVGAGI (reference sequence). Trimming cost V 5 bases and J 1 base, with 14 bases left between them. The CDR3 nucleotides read TGTGCCAGCAGTCCCCGGCAGGGTGGAACTAATGAAAAACTGTTTTTT. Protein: CASSPRQGGTNEKLFF.

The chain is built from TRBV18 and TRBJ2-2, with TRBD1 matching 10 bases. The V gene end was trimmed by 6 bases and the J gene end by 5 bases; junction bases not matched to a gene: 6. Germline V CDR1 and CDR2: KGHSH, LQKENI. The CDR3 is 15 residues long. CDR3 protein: CASSLRDRGTGELFF. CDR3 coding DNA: TGTGCCAGCTCCCTGCGGGACAGGGGAACCGGGGAGCTGTTTTTT. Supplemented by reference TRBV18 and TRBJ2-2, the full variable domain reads NAGVMQNPRHLVRRRGQEARLRCSPMKGHSHVYWYRQLPEEGLKFMVYLQKENIIDESGMPKERFSAEFPKEGPSILRIQQVVRGDSAAYFCASSLRDRGTGELFFGEGSRLTVL.